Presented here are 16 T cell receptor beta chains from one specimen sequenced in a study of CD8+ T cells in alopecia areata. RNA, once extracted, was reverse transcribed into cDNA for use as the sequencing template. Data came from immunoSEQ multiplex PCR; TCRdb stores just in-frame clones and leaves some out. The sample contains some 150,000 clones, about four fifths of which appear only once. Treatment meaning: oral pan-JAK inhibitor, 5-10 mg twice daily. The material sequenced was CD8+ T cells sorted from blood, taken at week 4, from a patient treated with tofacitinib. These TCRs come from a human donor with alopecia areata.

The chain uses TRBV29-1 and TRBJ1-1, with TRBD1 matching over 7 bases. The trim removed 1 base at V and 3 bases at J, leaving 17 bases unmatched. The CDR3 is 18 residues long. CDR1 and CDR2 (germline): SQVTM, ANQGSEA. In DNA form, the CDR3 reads TGCAGCGTTGAAGTCTTACTGGGTAGGGGGCGCAGGGACACTGAAGCTTTCTTT. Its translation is CSVEVLLGRGRRDTEAFF.

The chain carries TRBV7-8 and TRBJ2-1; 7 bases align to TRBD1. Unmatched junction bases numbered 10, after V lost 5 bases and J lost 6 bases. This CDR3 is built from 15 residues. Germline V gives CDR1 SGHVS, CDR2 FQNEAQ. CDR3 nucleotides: TGTGCCAGCAGCCCCAAAAGGACAGGACGCAATGAGCAGTTCTTC. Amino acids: CASSPKRTGRNEQFF.

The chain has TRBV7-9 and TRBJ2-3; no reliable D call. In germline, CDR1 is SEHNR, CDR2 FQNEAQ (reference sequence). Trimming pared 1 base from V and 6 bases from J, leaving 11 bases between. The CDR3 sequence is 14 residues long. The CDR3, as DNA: TGTGCCAGCAGCTTAGAAGGGTCTCTCGATACGCAGTATTTT. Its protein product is CASSLEGSLDTQYF.

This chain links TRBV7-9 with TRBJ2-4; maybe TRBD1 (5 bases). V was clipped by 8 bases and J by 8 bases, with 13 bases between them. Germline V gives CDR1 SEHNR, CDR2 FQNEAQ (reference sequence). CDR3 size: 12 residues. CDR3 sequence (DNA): TGTGCCAGCTCTCAGCTAGGGGACATTCAGTACTTC. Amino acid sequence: CASSQLGDIQYF.

CDR3: CSVDPPTGQETQYF. In nucleotides, the CDR3 is TGCAGCGTTGACCCCCCGACAGGACAAGAGACCCAGTACTTC. V usage is TRBV29-1 and J usage is TRBJ2-5; perhaps TRBD1 as D (6 bases). This CDR3 has 14 amino acids. V was cut by 3 bases and J by 2 bases, with 13 bases left in between. In germline, CDR1 is SQVTM, CDR2 ANQGSEA. The complete variable domain, with remaining parts taken from reference TRBV29-1 and TRBJ2-5, reads SAVISQKPSRDICQRGTSLTIQCQVDSQVTMMFWYRQQPGQSLTLIATANQGSEATYESGFVIDKFPISRPNLTFSTLTVSNMSPEDSSIYLCSVDPPTGQETQYFGPGTRLLVL.

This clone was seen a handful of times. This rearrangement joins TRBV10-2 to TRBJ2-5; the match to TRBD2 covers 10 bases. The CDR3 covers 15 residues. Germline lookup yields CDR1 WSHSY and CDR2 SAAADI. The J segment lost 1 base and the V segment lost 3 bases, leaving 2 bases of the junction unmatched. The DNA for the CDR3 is TGCGCCAGCAGTGATAGCGGGGGGATCCAAGAGACCCAGTACTTC. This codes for CASSDSGGIQETQYF.

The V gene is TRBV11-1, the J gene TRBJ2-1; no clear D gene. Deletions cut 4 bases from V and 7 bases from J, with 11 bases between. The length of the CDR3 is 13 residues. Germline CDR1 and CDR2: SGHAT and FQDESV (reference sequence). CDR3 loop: CASSSLRRNEQFF. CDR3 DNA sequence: TGTGCCAGCAGCTCCCTGAGAAGGAATGAGCAGTTCTTC.

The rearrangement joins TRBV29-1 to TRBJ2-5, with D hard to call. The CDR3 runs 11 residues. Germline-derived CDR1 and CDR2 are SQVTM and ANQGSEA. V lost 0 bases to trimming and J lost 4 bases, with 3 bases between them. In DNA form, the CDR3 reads TGCAGCGTTGAAGATCGAGAGACCCAGTACTTC. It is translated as CSVEDRETQYF. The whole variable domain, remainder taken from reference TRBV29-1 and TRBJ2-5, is SAVISQKPSRDICQRGTSLTIQCQVDSQVTMMFWYRQQPGQSLTLIATANQGSEATYESGFVIDKFPISRPNLTFSTLTVSNMSPEDSSIYLCSVEDRETQYFGPGTRLLVL.

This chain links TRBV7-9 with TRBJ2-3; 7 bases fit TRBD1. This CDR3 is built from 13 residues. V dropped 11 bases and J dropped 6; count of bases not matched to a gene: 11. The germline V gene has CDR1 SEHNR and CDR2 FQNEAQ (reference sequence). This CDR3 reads CAETTGTPDTQYF. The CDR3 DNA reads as TGTGCCGAGACGACAGGGACCCCGGATACGCAGTATTTT.

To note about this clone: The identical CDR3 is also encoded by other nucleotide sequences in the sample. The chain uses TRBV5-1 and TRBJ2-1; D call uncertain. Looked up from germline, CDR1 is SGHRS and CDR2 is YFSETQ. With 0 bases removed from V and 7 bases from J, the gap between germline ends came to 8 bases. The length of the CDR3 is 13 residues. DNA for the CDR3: TGCGCCAGCAGCTTGGGAGGCTATAATGAGCAGTTCTTC. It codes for CASSLGGYNEQFF.

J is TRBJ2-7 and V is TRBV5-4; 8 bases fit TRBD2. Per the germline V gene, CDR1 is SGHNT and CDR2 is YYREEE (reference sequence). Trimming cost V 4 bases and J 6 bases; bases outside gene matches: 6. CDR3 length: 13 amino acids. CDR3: CASSRGLGGEQYF. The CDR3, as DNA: TGTGCCAGCAGCCGGGGACTAGGAGGCGAGCAGTACTTC.

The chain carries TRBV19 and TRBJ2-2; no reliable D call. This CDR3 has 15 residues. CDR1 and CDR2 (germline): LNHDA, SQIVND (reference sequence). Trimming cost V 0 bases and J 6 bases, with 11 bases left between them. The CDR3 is CASSIDEAAPGELFF. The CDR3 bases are TGTGCCAGTAGTATAGATGAGGCTGCACCCGGGGAGCTGTTTTTT. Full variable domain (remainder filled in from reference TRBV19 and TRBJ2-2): DGGITQSPKYLFRKEGQNVTLSCEQNLNHDAMYWYRQDPGQGLRLIYYSQIVNDFQKGDIAEGYSVSREKKESFPLTVTSAQKNPTAFYLCASSIDEAAPGELFFGEGSRLTVL.

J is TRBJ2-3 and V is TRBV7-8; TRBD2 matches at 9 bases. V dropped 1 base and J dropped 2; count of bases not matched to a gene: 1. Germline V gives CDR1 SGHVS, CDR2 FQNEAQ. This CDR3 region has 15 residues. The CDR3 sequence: CASSLVAGVTDTQYF. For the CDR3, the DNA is TGTGCCAGCAGCTTAGTAGCGGGGGTCACAGATACGCAGTATTTT.

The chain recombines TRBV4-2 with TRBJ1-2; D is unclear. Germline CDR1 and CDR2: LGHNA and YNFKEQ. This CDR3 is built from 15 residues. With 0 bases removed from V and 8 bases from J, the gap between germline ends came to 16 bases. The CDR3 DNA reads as TGTGCCAGCAGCCAAGATTATATCGTTGGAGAAGGCTACACCTTC. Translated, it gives CASSQDYIVGEGYTF.

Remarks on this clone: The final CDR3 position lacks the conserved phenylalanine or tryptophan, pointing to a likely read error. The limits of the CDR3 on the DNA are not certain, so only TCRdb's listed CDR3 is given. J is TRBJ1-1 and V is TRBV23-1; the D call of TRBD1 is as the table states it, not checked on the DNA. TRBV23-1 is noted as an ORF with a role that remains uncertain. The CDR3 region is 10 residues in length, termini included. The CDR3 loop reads CASSPTDIGP.

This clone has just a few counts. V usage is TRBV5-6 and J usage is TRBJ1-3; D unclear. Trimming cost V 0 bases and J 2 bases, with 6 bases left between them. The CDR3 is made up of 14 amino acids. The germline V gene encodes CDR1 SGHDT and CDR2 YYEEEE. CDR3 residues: CASSLGVTGNTIYF. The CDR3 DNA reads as TGTGCCAGCAGCTTGGGAGTTACTGGAAACACCATATATTTT.